The table lists the clone carrying this T cell receptor beta chain with a few counts. Antigen specificity is unknown. One end of the junction varies from germline; a read error may be responsible. The data belong to a study of T cell responses to AZD1222 COVID-19 vaccine. Whole-study context: It was second doses at about 4 or about 12 weeks that were pooled. General study results and limits: Of the AZD1222 recipients, only 5 to 7 were seropositive at baseline.

This CDR3 comprises 13 residues. The data were produced by immunoSEQ multiplex PCR, yet TCRdb's version contains in-frame clones alone and is incomplete. In the table there are fewer than 150,000 clones, approximately 94% of which are singletons. This TCR was recovered from an adult in good health. The input for sequencing was peripheral blood, taken on day 0 of AZD1222 vaccination. The chain carries TRBV12-3 or TRBV12-4 and TRBJ2-7, with 7 nucleotides matching TRBD1. The CDR3 DNA sequence: TGTGCCAGCAGTTTAAGGATGGGGGACAGATGGGAATTC. This translates into CASSLRMGDRWEF.